The clone carrying this T cell receptor beta chain is called medium-sized based on its frequency. No antigen is known for it. Carrying UMI labels, the TRB cDNA libraries were prepared through 5' RACE. TCRdb reprocessed the 5' RACE reads and stores each CDR3 protein as one record, lacking DNA. The table for this sample gives about 5,800 distinct CDR3 sequences. The data were taken from a study of CXCR3-negative and CXCR3-positive naive CD8 T cells. Sorts that each held 250,000 to 300,000 cells were run in triplicate for every CD8+ T cell subset. Study observations and caveats: The TRB CDR3s that CXCR3-positive naive cells carried were more hydrophobic than those of CXCR3-negative naive cells. Cryopreserved cells partially lost CXCR3 expression, and fresh PBMCs were used in most assays. Naive subsets did not differ in surface CD5, and TRB CDR3 properties served to infer TCR strength.

The receptor was derived from a human donor in good health. Some clones in this sample may be carry-over from other donors' samples. The sample was naive CXCR3- CD8+ T cells from blood. Subset noted: CD45RO-CCR7+CD27+CD95- naive CD8+ T cells lacking CXCR3 (TNR3-).

The CDR3 loop reads CSALRGLAGNYEQYF. The J gene is TRBJ2-7, the V gene TRBV29-1; the D gene TCRdb calls, TRBD2, cannot be checked with no DNA. The germline CDR1 and CDR2 sequences are SQVTM and ANQGSEA. CDR3 length: 15 amino acids.